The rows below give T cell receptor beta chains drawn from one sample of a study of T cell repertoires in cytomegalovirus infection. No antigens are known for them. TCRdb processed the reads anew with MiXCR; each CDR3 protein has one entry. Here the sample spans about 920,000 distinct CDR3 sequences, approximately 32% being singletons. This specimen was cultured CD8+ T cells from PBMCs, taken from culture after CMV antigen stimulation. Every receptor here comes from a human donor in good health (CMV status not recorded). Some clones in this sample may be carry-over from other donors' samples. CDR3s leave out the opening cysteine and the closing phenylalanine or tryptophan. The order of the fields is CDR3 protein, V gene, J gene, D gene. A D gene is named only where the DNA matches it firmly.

ASSQALDSLLSNQPQH	TRBV6-2/TRBV6-3	TRBJ1-5	NA
ASSSIHRGVDVEQF	TRBV28	TRBJ2-1	TRBD1
ASSSGTSGARGHNEQF	TRBV2	TRBJ2-1	TRBD2
ASSQPFGAETQY	TRBV6-5	TRBJ2-5	NA
ASSQEGLQGTGANVLT	TRBV4-3	TRBJ2-6	NA
ASSLSGQGAWPQH	TRBV27	TRBJ1-5	TRBD1
ASSRGPPGEQF	TRBV4-3	TRBJ2-1	NA
ASSLGTDNMNTEAF	TRBV7-3	TRBJ1-1	TRBD1
ASTSGGNEQY	TRBV5-1	TRBJ2-7	NA
ASSSGRANTEAF	TRBV7-9	TRBJ1-1	NA
ASSEIGGFHEQY	TRBV6-1	TRBJ2-7	NA
ASRPSGKTEAF	TRBV7-9	TRBJ1-1	NA
ASSLLGQSMNTEAF	TRBV7-9	TRBJ1-1	TRBD1
SAPTGGLAGYT	TRBV20-1	TRBJ1-2	TRBD1
SARTLPAGVGETQY	TRBV20-1	TRBJ2-5	TRBD2
ASSPERATNEKLF	TRBV7-2	TRBJ1-4	NA
ASSQSTGRTGELF	TRBV4-2	TRBJ2-2	TRBD1
ASRSYWNTEAF	TRBV5-6	TRBJ1-1	NA
ASSTDRDSNYGYT	TRBV7-8	TRBJ1-2	TRBD1
ASSLEGIPYNEQF	TRBV7-2	TRBJ2-1	NA
ASSQTPMSGPPVWETQY	TRBV7-6	TRBJ2-5	NA
ASGGTEYNSPLH	TRBV12-5	TRBJ1-6	NA
ASSWVGLAGGPIYNEQF	TRBV6-2/TRBV6-3	TRBJ2-1	TRBD2
ASSYSILKIRQGPSERRNEQF	TRBV6-2/TRBV6-3	TRBJ2-1	TRBD1
SATTWGAAYEQY	TRBV20-1	TRBJ2-7	NA
ASSRGLANTGELF	TRBV7-9	TRBJ2-2	TRBD2
ASSNLTGANVLT	TRBV19	TRBJ2-6	NA
SARDRFGTGIYNEQF	TRBV20-1	TRBJ2-1	TRBD1
ASSLDIFTALPGGGSADTQY	TRBV7-8	TRBJ2-3	TRBD2
SVPLGQNGYT	TRBV29-1	TRBJ1-2	NA
ASSSRTGDQPQH	TRBV7-8	TRBJ1-5	TRBD1